This T cell receptor beta chain emerged from a study of blood T cell repertoires in COVID-19. Overall study: The study drew acute and convalescent COVID-19 samples from the United States, Italy and Spain.

This clone occurred many times. Per the original methods: It was from reference gene primer amplification that nucleated cell counts were estimated. TCRdb keeps only in-frame clones here, not all; method: immunoSEQ multiplex PCR. For V, J and clone size, that table is used; D and trimming come from the DNA. This table holds around 230,000 clones, 81% found once. Losses at the gene ends were 4 bases for V and 3 bases for J; bases not matched to a gene: 4. The V gene's germline CDR1 is SGHTA and CDR2 FQGTGA. This CDR3 contains 15 residues. This TCR came from an elderly woman with acute or convalescent COVID-19. The source material was peripheral blood. V gene TRBV7-3 combines with J gene TRBJ2-1; 9 bases are a match to TRBD1. In DNA form, the CDR3 reads TGTGCCAGCAGCTATGGGACAGGGCTCTACAATGAGCAGTTCTTC. It codes for CASSYGTGLYNEQFF.